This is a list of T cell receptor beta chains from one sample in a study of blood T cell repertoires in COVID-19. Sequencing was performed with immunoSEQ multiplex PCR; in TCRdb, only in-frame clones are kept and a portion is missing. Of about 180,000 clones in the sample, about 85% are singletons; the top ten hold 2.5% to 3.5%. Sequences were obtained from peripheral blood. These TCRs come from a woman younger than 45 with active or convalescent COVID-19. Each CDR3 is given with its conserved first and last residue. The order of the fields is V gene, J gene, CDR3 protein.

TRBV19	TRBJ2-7	CASSITTGVSYEQYF
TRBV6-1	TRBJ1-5	CASSERGGAVHQPQHF
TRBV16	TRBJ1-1	CASSQIQGGDTEAFF
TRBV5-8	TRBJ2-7	CASPRTSTYEQYF
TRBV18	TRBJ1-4	CASSPGHQNEKLFF
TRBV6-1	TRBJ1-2	CASSERGGASYGYTF
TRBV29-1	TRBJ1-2	CSVGQAGNYGYTF
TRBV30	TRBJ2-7	CAWNEGRGNEQYF
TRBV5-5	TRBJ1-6	CASSLGDTTNSPLHF
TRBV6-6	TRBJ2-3	CASSPSADTQYF
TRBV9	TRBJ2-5	CASSASQGMYQETQYF